This TCR beta chain was identified during a study of blood T cell repertoires in COVID-19. CDR3 length: 15 residues. Germline loops: CDR1 SGHVS, CDR2 FNYEAQ. The V gene end was trimmed by 3 bases and the J gene end by 3 bases; junction bases not matched to a gene: 4. Original handling: It was from reference gene primer amplification that nucleated cell counts were estimated. The protocol was immunoSEQ multiplex PCR, while the TCRdb copy is restricted to in-frame clones and leaves out a portion. From that table come the V and J calls and clone size; the DNA was used to work out D and trimming. The sample shows almost 500,000 clones, approximately 90% of them seen only once.

The J gene is TRBJ2-3, the V gene TRBV7-6; the match to TRBD2 covers 9 bases. The specimen sequenced was PBMCs or T cells enriched from blood (not recorded which). The TCR was taken from an older woman who had recovered from COVID-19. The CDR3 here is CASSFAGGRTDTQYF. The CDR3 bases are TGTGCCAGCAGCTTCGCGGGGGGGCGAACAGATACGCAGTATTTT.